Detailed here is one T cell receptor (beta chain). Its antigen is unidentified. CDR1 and CDR2 (germline): SQVTM, ANQGSEA. Trimming cost V 7 bases and J 1 base; bases outside gene matches: 6. The CDR3 is made up of 13 amino acids. Profiling relied on immunoSEQ multiplex PCR, and the TCRdb table lists in-frame clones only, not all of them. The sample lists about 90,000 clones, roughly 88% occurring once. The data are from a study of T cell responses to AZD1222 COVID-19 vaccine. Study results and caveats: Just five or six AZD1222 recipients were seropositive at baseline.

The chain employs TRBV29-1 and TRBJ1-1; TRBD1 matches at 7 bases. The receptor was derived from an adult in good health. This material consisted of peripheral blood, taken on day 0 of AZD1222 vaccination. The CDR3 protein is CSAAGQPNTEAFF. The CDR3 DNA is TGCAGCGCTGCGGGACAGCCGAACACTGAAGCTTTCTTT.